This TCR beta chain was sequenced during a study of post-analysis software for immune sequencing data. General study points: Controls had lower frequencies than patients of 4 or 5 TRBV segments, which included TRBV5-6, TRBV5-1 and TRBV20-1. Those with multiple sclerosis, the patient group, showed significantly lower normalized Chao1 diversity than controls.

This clonotype was picked up a small number of times. Its matching antigen is unknown. TCR beta cDNA libraries had unique molecular identifiers. Some 500,000 cDNA molecules were recovered from an input of 1 to 10 million T cells. TCRdb reprocessed the PCR reads with MiXCR, giving one entry per CDR3 protein. The repertoire includes some 800,000 distinct CDR3 sequences, around 46% of them detected once, and around 4.7% sits in the top ten. Per germline, CDR1 DFQATT and CDR2 SNEGSKA (reference sequence). There are 13 residues in the CDR3. V gave up 6 bases and J gave up 3 bases, with 15 bases separating them.

The sample taken for sequencing was blood. The chain couples TRBV20-1 to TRBJ2-7; the D call may be TRBD1 or TRBD2 (5 bases each). This clonotype was sampled from a girl aged 5-17 years with multiple sclerosis. Here the CDR3 DNA reads TGCAGTGCAGCTCCGGGACGCAGCTACGAGCAGTACTTC. Translating gives CSAAPGRSYEQYF.